One and the same sample provided the 6 T cell receptor beta chains below, sequenced in a study of response to subunit inactivated influenza vaccine (dated by TCRdb to the late 2010s). Libraries were prepared through RT-PCR. Sequencing took place on an Illumina HiSeq 2500. The public sequencing data were trimmed at Q25 with fastp and processed into clonotypes with MiXCR by TCRdb, which kept only in-frame beta chains. CDR3 protein duplicates are merged, each entry listing the most common genes and DNA. Across this sample there are 450,000 to 700,000 distinct CDR3 sequences, with 11% to 15% seen only once. The ten largest clonotypes hold roughly 10% of the sample. This specimen consisted of PBMCs from blood, obtained 12 days after vaccination. Source of these receptors: a man aged 45-60 years who received an inactivated influenza vaccine. Donor details come from another sample of the same person, matched by shared clones.

The chain's CDR3 is CASSLQGTTTHQPQHF. Here the CDR3 DNA reads TGTGCCAGTAGTCTCCAAGGGACCACTACCCATCAGCCCCAGCATTTT. The V gene is TRBV19, the J gene TRBJ1-5; possible D gene TRBD1, 5 bases. The V end was cut by 5 bases, the J end by 5 bases, with 19 bases between. The V gene's germline CDR1 is LNHDA and CDR2 SQIVND (reference sequence). CDR3 size: 16 residues.

This chain uses TRBV24-1 with TRBJ2-3; D is unclear. CDR1 and CDR2 from the germline V gene are KGHDR and SFDVKD. The CDR3 spans 14 residues. V lost 2 bases, J lost 1 base, and 6 bases lay in between. In nucleotides, the CDR3 is TGTGCCACCAGTGATTCCCAAGGCACAGATACGCAGTATTTT. This codes for CATSDSQGTDTQYF.

This clonotype was observed many times. J is TRBJ1-5 and V is TRBV9; 9 nucleotides agree with TRBD1. V shed 2 bases, J shed 5 bases, and the junction held 2 bases outside the gene matches. The CDR3 is made up of 14 amino acids. CDR1 SGDLS and CDR2 YYNGEE come from the germline V gene. This CDR3 is CASSVGQGDQPQHF. CDR3 coding DNA: TGTGCCAGCAGCGTGGGACAGGGAGATCAGCCCCAGCATTTT.

The chain has TRBV18 and TRBJ2-5, with D possibly matching TRBD1 (5 bases). CDR3 length: 15 amino acids. Germline CDR1 reads KGHSH; CDR2 reads LQKENI. V was cut by 2 bases and J by 2 bases, with 12 bases left in between. The CDR3 is CASSPSRQKQETQYF. The CDR3 DNA is TGTGCCAGCTCACCATCGCGACAGAAACAAGAGACCCAGTACTTC.

This clonotype was counted only a few times. The J gene is TRBJ2-5, the V gene TRBV7-8, with 11 positions matching TRBD1. This CDR3 spans 16 amino acids. Germline V gene lookup returns CDR1 SGHVS and CDR2 FQNEAQ. V gave up 5 bases and J gave up 4 bases; unmatched junction bases: 9. CDR3 sequence: CASSPPGTGGSETQYF. CDR3 in DNA: TGTGCCAGCAGCCCGCCCGGGACAGGGGGATCAGAGACCCAGTACTTC.

This clonotype was detected once. V gene TRBV13 combines with J gene TRBJ2-7, with 8 positions matching TRBD1. The CDR3 covers 15 residues. Germline V gene data show CDR1 as PRHDT and CDR2 as FYEKMQ (reference sequence). V lost 5 bases to trimming and J lost 2 bases; unmatched junction nucleotides: 8. The CDR3 DNA follows: TGTGCCAGCAGCCCACCCTACAGGGGGGCCTACGAGCAGTACTTC. Translating gives CASSPPYRGAYEQYF.